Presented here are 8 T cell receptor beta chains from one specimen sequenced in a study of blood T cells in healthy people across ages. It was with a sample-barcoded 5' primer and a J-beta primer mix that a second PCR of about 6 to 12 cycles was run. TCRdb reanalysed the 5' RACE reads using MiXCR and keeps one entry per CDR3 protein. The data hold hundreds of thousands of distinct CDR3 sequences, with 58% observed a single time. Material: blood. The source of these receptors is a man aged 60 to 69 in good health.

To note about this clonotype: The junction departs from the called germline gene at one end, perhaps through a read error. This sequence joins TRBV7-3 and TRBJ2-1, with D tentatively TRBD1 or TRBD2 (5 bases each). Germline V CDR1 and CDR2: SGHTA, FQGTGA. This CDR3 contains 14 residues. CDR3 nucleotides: TGTGCCAGCAGCTTAGGGGGAATCTACAATGAGCGGTTCTTC. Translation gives CASSLGGIYNERFF.

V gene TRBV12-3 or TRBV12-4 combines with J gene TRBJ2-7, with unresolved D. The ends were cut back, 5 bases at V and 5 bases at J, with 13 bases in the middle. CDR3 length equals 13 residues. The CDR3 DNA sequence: TGTGCCAGCAGTGAGGCCTTGGCGGACGAGCAGTACTTC. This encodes CASSEALADEQYF.

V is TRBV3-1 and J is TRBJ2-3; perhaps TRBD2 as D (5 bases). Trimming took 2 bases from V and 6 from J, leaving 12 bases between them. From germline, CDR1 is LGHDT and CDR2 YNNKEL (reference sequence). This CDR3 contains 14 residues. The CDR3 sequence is CASSQRNGGDTQYF. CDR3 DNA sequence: TGTGCCAGCAGCCAAAGGAATGGCGGGGATACGCAGTATTTT.

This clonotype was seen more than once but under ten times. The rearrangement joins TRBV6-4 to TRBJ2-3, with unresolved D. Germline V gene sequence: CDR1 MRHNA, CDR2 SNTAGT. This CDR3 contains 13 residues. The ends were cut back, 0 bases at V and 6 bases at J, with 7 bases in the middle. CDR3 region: CASSDSPTDTQYF. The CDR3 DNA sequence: TGTGCCAGCAGTGACTCCCCTACCGATACGCAGTATTTT.

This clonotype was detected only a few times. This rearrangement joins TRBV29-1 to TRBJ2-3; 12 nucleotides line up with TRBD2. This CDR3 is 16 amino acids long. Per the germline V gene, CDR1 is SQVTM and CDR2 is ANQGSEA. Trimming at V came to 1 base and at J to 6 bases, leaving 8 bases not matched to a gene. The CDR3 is CSVEGGLAGPIDTQYF. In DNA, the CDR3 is TGCAGCGTTGAAGGGGGACTAGCGGGTCCCATTGATACGCAGTATTTT.

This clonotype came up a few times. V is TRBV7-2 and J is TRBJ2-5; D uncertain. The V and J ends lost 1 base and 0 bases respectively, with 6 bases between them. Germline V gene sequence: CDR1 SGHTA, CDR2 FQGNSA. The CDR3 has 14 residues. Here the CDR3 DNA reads TGTGCCAGCAGCTTAGGTGGGCACCAAGAGACCCAGTACTTC. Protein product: CASSLGGHQETQYF.

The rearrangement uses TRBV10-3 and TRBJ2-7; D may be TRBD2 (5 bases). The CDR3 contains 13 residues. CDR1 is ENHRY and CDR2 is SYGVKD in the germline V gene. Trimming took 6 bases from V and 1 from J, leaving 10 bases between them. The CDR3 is CAIREVGSYEQYF. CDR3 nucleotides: TGTGCCATCAGGGAGGTAGGGTCCTACGAGCAGTACTTC.

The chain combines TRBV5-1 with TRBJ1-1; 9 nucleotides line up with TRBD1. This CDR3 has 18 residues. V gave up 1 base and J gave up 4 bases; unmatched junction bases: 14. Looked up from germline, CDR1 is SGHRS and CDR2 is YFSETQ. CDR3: CASSLTTGTGSFGTEAFF. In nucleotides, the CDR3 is TGCGCCAGCAGCTTGACAACCGGGACAGGGTCTTTTGGCACTGAAGCTTTCTTT.